Listed here are 7 T cell receptor beta chains from one sample, sequenced in a study of blood T cell repertoires in COVID-19. The method was immunoSEQ multiplex PCR; TCRdb's version includes in-frame clones alone and lacks a portion of them. The sample has over 120,000 clones, 65% to 85% seen once. Sequenced sample: peripheral blood. These receptor sequences come from a woman aged 55 to 70 with acute or convalescent COVID-19.

CDR3: CASSRLANGMSEQFF. Here the CDR3 DNA reads TGTGCCAGCAGCCGCTTAGCAAACGGGATGAGTGAGCAGTTCTTC. The V gene is TRBV11-3, the J gene TRBJ2-1; D is possibly TRBD2 (5 bases). Germline loops: CDR1 SGHNT, CDR2 YENEEA. The germline V and J ends were trimmed by 5 bases and 9 bases, with 20 bases remaining between them. CDR3 length: 15 amino acids.

The sample holds one count of this clone. CDR3 loop: CASSMGLAGVEQFF. CDR3 DNA sequence: TGTGCCAGTAGTATGGGACTAGCGGGAGTTGAGCAGTTCTTC. The chain recombines TRBV19 with TRBJ2-1, with 14 bases that match TRBD2. The V and J ends lost 3 bases and 9 bases, in that order; junction bases with no gene match: 1. This CDR3 is built from 14 residues. Germline lookup yields CDR1 LNHDA and CDR2 SQIVND (reference sequence). The whole variable domain, filled in from reference TRBV19 and TRBJ2-1, reads DGGITQSPKYLFRKEGQNVTLSCEQNLNHDAMYWYRQDPGQGLRLIYYSQIVNDFQKGDIAEGYSVSREKKESFPLTVTSAQKNPTAFYLCASSMGLAGVEQFFGPGTRLTVL.

The chain has TRBV9 and TRBJ2-3, with D unresolved. This CDR3 has 15 residues. Deletions cut 6 bases from V and 7 bases from J, with 21 bases between. Germline V CDR1 and CDR2: SGDLS, YYNGEE. CDR3 coding DNA: TGTGCCAGCACAGCCAGCCCCACAGACATTAATACGCAGTATTTT. It yields the protein CASTASPTDINTQYF. Full variable domain (rest looked up from reference TRBV9 and TRBJ2-3): DSGVTQTPKHLITATGQRVTLRCSPRSGDLSVYWYQQSLDQGLQFLIQYYNGEERAKGNILERFSAQQFPDLHSELNLSSLELGDSALYFCASTASPTDINTQYFGPGTRLTVL.

The J gene is TRBJ1-6, the V gene TRBV28; 8 bases line up with TRBD1. The CDR3 is 15 residues long. The germline V gene encodes CDR1 MDHEN and CDR2 SYDVKM. Trimming cost V 6 bases and J 7 bases; bases outside gene matches: 8. The CDR3 DNA reads as TGTGCCAGCAGACCCGACAGGGGCATAAATTCACCCCTCCACTTT. This sequence encodes CASRPDRGINSPLHF. The variable domain in full, with the rest retrieved from reference TRBV28 and TRBJ1-6, is DVKVTQSSRYLVKRTGEKVFLECVQDMDHENMFWYRQDPGLGLRLIYFSYDVKMKEKGDIPEGYSVSREKKERFSLILESASTNQTSMYLCASRPDRGINSPLHFGNGTRLTVT.

The J gene is TRBJ1-6, the V gene TRBV14; maybe TRBD1 (5 bases). V was cut by 8 bases and J by 13 bases, with 12 bases left in between. The CDR3 has 11 amino acids. Germline CDR1 reads SGHDN; CDR2 reads FVKESK. The CDR3 nucleotides are TGTGCCAGCGGGTCAAAGGGGCCCCTCCACTTT. The encoded protein is CASGSKGPLHF.

The chain has TRBV5-4 and TRBJ2-2, with D perhaps matching TRBD1 (6 bases). The CDR3 contains 14 residues. Germline V gene data show CDR1 as SGHNT and CDR2 as YYREEE (reference sequence). V was trimmed by 4 bases and J by 5 bases, leaving 12 bases between them. CDR3 amino acids: CASSQGGRTGELFF. CDR3 nucleotide sequence: TGTGCCAGCAGCCAAGGGGGTCGGACCGGGGAGCTGTTTTTT.

V usage is TRBV11-1 and J usage is TRBJ1-1; D is undetermined. This CDR3 has 14 amino acids. V was cut by 0 bases and J by 8 bases, with 13 bases left in between. Germline loops: CDR1 SGHAT, CDR2 FQDESV (reference sequence). The CDR3 loop is CASSLASPKQEAFF. CDR3 DNA sequence: TGTGCCAGCAGCTTAGCGTCCCCTAAACAGGAAGCTTTCTTT. The whole variable domain, remainder taken from reference TRBV11-1 and TRBJ1-1, is EAEVAQSPRYKITEKSQAVAFWCDPISGHATLYWYRQILGQGPELLVQFQDESVVDDSQLPKDRFSAERLKGVDSTLKIQPAELGDSAMYLCASSLASPKQEAFFGQGTRLTVV.